Shown below are 28 T cell receptor beta chains from a single sample sequenced in a study of regulatory T cells in long-lasting Graves disease. The time point is: newly diagnosed GD, antithyroid drugs for less than 3 months. The TCR library was made from RNA that had been extracted from PBMCs in TRIzol. Relying on iRepertoire HTBI primers and Arm-PCR of CDR3 regions, the team built TCR beta libraries. One entry per CDR3 protein, called by TCRdb with MiXCR from the multiplex PCR reads. The sample consists of roughly 500,000 distinct CDR3 sequences, about 12% of them appearing once. These data were likewise used in another study, on T cells in Graves' hyperthyroidism and ophthalmopathy.

Sequencing used peripheral blood mononuclear cells (PBMCs), obtained at new diagnosis, from a patient treated with antithyroid drugs. All receptors derive from a woman in her twenties or thirties with Graves disease.

This clonotype occurred a few times. This chain links TRBV6-1 with TRBJ1-3; 7 positions match TRBD1. Germline CDR1 and CDR2: MNHNS and SASEGT. The CDR3 runs 15 residues. After removal of 5 bases from V and 1 base from J, the junction contained 5 bases not matched to a gene. The CDR3 DNA sequence: TGTGCCAGCAGTACCGACAGGGCGTCTGGAAACACCATATATTTT. It encodes CASSTDRASGNTIYF.

This clonotype showed up many times. The chain combines TRBV28 with TRBJ2-2, with D possibly called TRBD1 or TRBD2 (5 bases each). Looked up from germline, CDR1 is MDHEN and CDR2 is SYDVKM. The CDR3 has 16 amino acids. Between the trimmed V and J ends, which lost 3 bases and 7 bases, there was a span of 18 bases. The CDR3 DNA reads as TGTGCCAGCAGTTTTTGGGACCTGAACACGGGCGGGGAGCTGTTTTTT. Translating it yields CASSFWDLNTGGELFF.

This clonotype has more than one count but fewer than ten. The chain is built from TRBV5-4 and TRBJ2-1, with TRBD1 identical over 9 bases. CDR3 size: 15 residues. V lost 4 bases to trimming and J lost 6 bases; unmatched junction nucleotides: 8. CDR1 and CDR2 (germline): SGHNT, YYREEE (reference sequence). The CDR3 DNA is TGTGCCAGCAGCCAGGGGACAGGGAGGATCAATGAGCAGTTCTTC. Protein product: CASSQGTGRINEQFF. Full variable domain (missing parts from reference TRBV5-4 and TRBJ2-1): ETGVTQSPTHLIKTRGQQVTLRCSSQSGHNTVSWYQQALGQGPQFIFQYYREEENGRGNFPPRFSGLQFPNYSSELNVNALELDDSALYLCASSQGTGRINEQFFGPGTRLTVL.

In its sample, this clonotype was seen many times. The chain links TRBV11-2 to TRBJ1-1; the D gene is possibly TRBD1 (5 bases). Between the trimmed V and J ends, which lost 0 bases and 0 bases, there was a span of 17 bases. CDR3 length equals 18 residues. The germline CDR1 and CDR2 sequences are SGHAT and FQNNGV. The CDR3 region is CASSLDLQGRRMNTEAFF. The CDR3 nucleotides read TGTGCCAGCAGCTTAGATCTGCAGGGTCGGAGAATGAACACTGAAGCTTTCTTT.

For this clonotype: Being one base from a much bigger clone, this may be a read error. The chain combines TRBV13 with TRBJ2-1, with D perhaps TRBD2 (5 bases). The CDR3 spans 13 residues. Germline CDR1 and CDR2: PRHDT and FYEKMQ (reference sequence). The CDR3 loop reads CASSLLLVNEQSF. CDR3 DNA sequence: TGTGCCAGCAGCTTACTACTAGTGAATGAGCAGTCCTTC.

This clonotype was picked up many times. J is TRBJ2-3 and V is TRBV2; 11 bases are shared with TRBD1. The V gene's germline CDR1 is SNHLY and CDR2 FYNNEI. CDR3 length: 15 residues. Trimming cost V 8 bases and J 4 bases; bases outside gene matches: 8. Here the CDR3 DNA reads TGTGCCAGCTCGGAGGACAGGGGGCTACCAGATACGCAGTATTTT. It translates to CASSEDRGLPDTQYF.

This rearrangement joins TRBV2 to TRBJ2-1, with TRBD2 matching 9 bases. Germline V gives CDR1 SNHLY, CDR2 FYNNEI. This CDR3 is built from 15 residues. V dropped 3 bases and J dropped 7; count of bases not matched to a gene: 7. Here the CDR3 reads CASSEEASGKNEQFF. In DNA form, the CDR3 reads TGTGCCAGCAGTGAGGAGGCTAGCGGGAAGAATGAGCAGTTCTTC.

This chain links TRBV15 with TRBJ1-6; 7 bases match TRBD1. V was pared by 4 bases and J by 10 bases, with 4 bases of the junction left unmatched. This CDR3 has 13 residues. In germline, CDR1 is LNHNV, CDR2 YYDKDF (reference sequence). CDR3 DNA sequence: TGTGCCACCAGCATGGCAGGGGGGTCACCCCTCCACTTT. Its translation is CATSMAGGSPLHF.

Comment on this clonotype: This may be a read error: a much more frequent sequence differs by one nucleotide. The chain uses TRBV6-2 or TRBV6-3 and TRBJ2-1, with 7 bases lining up with TRBD2. The CDR3 loop spans 12 amino acids. Germline assignment: CDR1 MNHEY and CDR2 SVGEGT. As DNA, the CDR3 is TGTGCCAGCAGTTACCATGGCGGGAGCTGGGTCTTC. It translates to CASSYHGGSWVF.

CDR3 coding DNA: TGTGCCAGCAGATCAGACAGGGGCGCAAGGAGCAATCAGCCCCAGCATTTT. Residues: CASRSDRGARSNQPQHF. This chain connects TRBV6-2 or TRBV6-3 to TRBJ1-5; TRBD1 matches at 8 bases. The germline V gene has CDR1 MNHEY and CDR2 SVGEGT. This CDR3 contains 17 residues. V was clipped by 6 bases and J by 1 base; unmatched bases: 11.

The chain uses TRBV7-9 and TRBJ2-7, with 7 bases that match TRBD1. V lost 5 bases to trimming and J lost 0 bases; unmatched junction nucleotides: 10. Germline V lookup: CDR1 SEHNR, CDR2 FQNEAQ (reference sequence). This CDR3 is 16 amino acids long. The CDR3 here is CASSPKGAGSSYEQYF. The DNA of the CDR3 is TGTGCCAGCAGCCCAAAGGGGGCCGGTAGCTCCTACGAGCAGTACTTC.

This clonotype appeared a few times. The V gene is TRBV2, the J gene TRBJ1-5; D unresolved. V was clipped by 8 bases and J by 6 bases, with 14 bases between them. Germline V lookup: CDR1 SNHLY, CDR2 FYNNEI. This CDR3 comprises 13 residues. The CDR3 bases are TGTGCCAGCGGAGGAGAGGTGGGTCAGCCCCAGCATTTT. This sequence encodes CASGGEVGQPQHF.

This clonotype has ten or more counts. CDR3 nucleotide sequence: TGTGCCAGCAGTTGGACTCCAACTAATGAAAAACTGTTTTTT. Amino acids: CASSWTPTNEKLFF. V is TRBV12-3 or TRBV12-4 and J is TRBJ1-4; unclear D gene. The V end lost 4 bases, the J end lost 0 bases, and 6 bases lay between the germline ends. The CDR3 is made up of 14 amino acids.

This clonotype was counted many times. The chain couples TRBV7-6 to TRBJ1-6; D is unclear. CDR1 SGHVS and CDR2 FNYEAQ come from the germline V gene. The CDR3 sequence is 13 residues long. Trimming left V 5 bases short and J 15 bases short, with 17 bases between. The DNA of the CDR3 is TGTGCCAGCAGCACGAGTTGGGAAGCACACCTCCACTTT. Amino acid sequence: CASSTSWEAHLHF. The whole variable domain, remainder taken from reference TRBV7-6 and TRBJ1-6, is GAGVSQSPRYKVTKRGQDVALRCDPISGHVSLYWYRQALGQGPEFLTYFNYEAQQDKSGLPNDRFSAERPEGSISTLTIQRTEQRDSAMYRCASSTSWEAHLHFGNGTRLTVT.

This sequence joins TRBV20-1 and TRBJ2-1; 7 positions agree with TRBD2. Germline CDR1 reads DFQATT; CDR2 reads SNEGSKA (reference sequence). This CDR3 has 14 amino acids. Trimming cost V 6 bases and J 6 bases; bases outside gene matches: 11. The CDR3 DNA sequence: TGCAGTGCCTCCGGAGTGGGGAGGGGCAATGAGCAGTTCTTC. Residues: CSASGVGRGNEQFF.

The J gene is TRBJ2-7, the V gene TRBV28; 7 nucleotides match TRBD1. Per germline, CDR1 MDHEN and CDR2 SYDVKM. V was pared by 6 bases and J by 4 bases, with 12 bases of the junction left unmatched. This CDR3 has 15 residues. Here the CDR3 reads CASSHDRVISYEQYF. As DNA, the CDR3 is TGTGCCAGCAGCCATGACAGGGTAATATCTTACGAGCAGTACTTC.

At least ten counts were recorded for this clonotype. V usage is TRBV2 and J usage is TRBJ2-2; D gene unclear. The CDR3 extends over 16 amino acids. V lost 5 bases to trimming and J lost 4 bases, with 17 bases between them. Per germline, CDR1 SNHLY and CDR2 FYNNEI. The CDR3 DNA is TGTGCCAGCAGTAATAGGGAAGGGCTACTCACCGGGGAGCTGTTTTTT. It is translated as CASSNREGLLTGELFF. The full variable domain, with the rest looked up from reference TRBV2 and TRBJ2-2, is EPEVTQTPSHQVTQMGQEVILRCVPISNHLYFYWYRQILGQKVEFLVSFYNNEISEKSEIFDDQFSVERPDGSNFTLKIRSTKLEDSAMYFCASSNREGLLTGELFFGEGSRLTVL.

This clonotype has a count of ten or more. The V gene is TRBV5-1, the J gene TRBJ2-7, with D possibly matching TRBD1 (6 bases). CDR1 and CDR2 (germline): SGHRS, YFSETQ. The CDR3 totals 14 residues. Trimming pared 0 bases from V and 2 bases from J, leaving 9 bases between. CDR3 region: CASSLGQAAYEQYF. Written as DNA, the CDR3 is TGCGCCAGCAGCTTGGGACAGGCCGCCTACGAGCAGTACTTC.

This clonotype was seen ten or more times. The chain carries TRBV27 and TRBJ2-7; 7 bases are shared with TRBD2. The CDR3 loop spans 15 amino acids. Per germline, CDR1 MNHEY and CDR2 SMNVEV (reference sequence). V trimming: 4 bases; J trimming: 3 bases; junction bases outside the gene matches: 9. CDR3 protein: CASSYLGGGIYEQYF. Written as DNA, the CDR3 is TGTGCCAGCAGTTACTTGGGGGGGGGAATCTACGAGCAGTACTTC.

At least ten counts were recorded for this clonotype. This chain links TRBV6-2 or TRBV6-3 with TRBJ1-1, with 7 nucleotides matching TRBD1. CDR3 size: 15 residues. With 0 bases clipped from V and 8 bases from J, the junction kept 9 bases outside the gene matches. The germline V gene has CDR1 MNHEY and CDR2 SVGEGT. CDR3 amino acids: CASSYSNRGRSEAFF. The CDR3 DNA reads as TGTGCCAGCAGTTACTCGAACAGGGGTCGGTCGGAAGCTTTCTTT.

Many counts were recorded for this clonotype. The chain recombines TRBV11-2 with TRBJ1-2, with 7 nucleotides matching TRBD1. This CDR3 is 14 amino acids long. The germline V gene has CDR1 SGHAT and CDR2 FQNNGV. V lost 3 bases to trimming and J lost 6 bases; unmatched junction nucleotides: 7. CDR3: CASSFTGDRNGYTF. CDR3 nucleotide sequence: TGTGCCAGCAGCTTTACAGGGGACCGGAATGGCTACACCTTC.

This clonotype appeared many times. This chain links TRBV2 with TRBJ1-5; D unclear. The germline gives CDR1 SNHLY, CDR2 FYNNEI. The CDR3 is made up of 14 amino acids. With 0 bases removed from V and 7 bases from J, the gap between germline ends came to 10 bases. CDR3 nucleotides: TGTGCCAGCAGTGAAGCGTCGGGTGGACAGCCCCAGCATTTT. As protein: CASSEASGGQPQHF. Looking up the rest from reference TRBV2 and TRBJ1-5 gives the full variable domain: EPEVTQTPSHQVTQMGQEVILRCVPISNHLYFYWYRQILGQKVEFLVSFYNNEISEKSEIFDDQFSVERPDGSNFTLKIRSTKLEDSAMYFCASSEASGGQPQHFGDGTRLSIL.

This clonotype was observed at least ten times. The chain employs TRBV30 and TRBJ2-7; the D gene is possibly TRBD2 (7 bases). V was clipped by 1 base and J by 4 bases, with 17 bases between them. This CDR3 spans 15 amino acids. Germline V gene sequence: CDR1 GTSNPN, CDR2 SVGIG (reference sequence). CDR3 in amino acids: CAWSDRGGGRYEQYF. The DNA of the CDR3 is TGTGCCTGGAGTGACCGAGGGGGAGGGCGGTACGAGCAGTACTTC.

This clonotype was recorded a few times. The chain joins TRBV11-2 to TRBJ2-5; TRBD2 might be the D (7 bases). CDR1 and CDR2 (germline): SGHAT, FQNNGV. This CDR3 has 16 residues. The V end lost 6 bases, the J end lost 5 bases, and 22 bases lay between the germline ends. In DNA, the CDR3 is TGTGCCAGCAGTCCTTTAAGTGGGGGGGCGCAGGAGACCCAGTACTTC. This gives the protein CASSPLSGGAQETQYF.

This chain uses TRBV29-1 with TRBJ2-1; D remains ambiguous. This CDR3 is built from 11 residues. Germline loops: CDR1 SQVTM, CDR2 ANQGSEA. CDR3 region: CRPRVGNEQFF. CDR3 nucleotides: TGCAGACCCCGGGTGGGGAATGAGCAGTTCTTC.

This clonotype was recorded many times. The rearrangement links TRBV11-2 to TRBJ1-1; 8 bases are shared with TRBD1. Germline CDR1 and CDR2: SGHAT and FQNNGV. The V and J ends lost 3 bases and 5 bases, in that order; junction bases with no gene match: 17. The length of the CDR3 is 18 residues. CDR3 loop: CASSFNRQGRASWTEAFF. For the CDR3, the DNA is TGTGCCAGCAGCTTTAACCGACAGGGGAGGGCATCGTGGACTGAAGCTTTCTTT.

Ten or more counts support this clonotype. The rearrangement uses TRBV11-3 and TRBJ2-2, with 9 bases aligning to TRBD1. The germline gives CDR1 SGHNT, CDR2 YENEEA. The CDR3 covers 21 residues. V lost 0 bases, J lost 3 bases, and 17 bases stayed unmatched. This CDR3 is CASSLEGAIKGQGRDTGELFF. DNA for the CDR3: TGTGCCAGCAGCTTAGAAGGGGCCATAAAGGGACAGGGTCGTGACACCGGGGAGCTGTTTTTT.

The V call is TRBV24-1, the J call TRBJ2-3, with D perhaps matching TRBD2 (7 bases). V was shortened by 3 bases and J by 0 bases, with 15 bases between the two germline ends. The V gene's germline CDR1 is KGHDR and CDR2 SFDVKD. The length of the CDR3 is 17 residues. The CDR3 here is CATSDPMGGGSTDTQYF. The CDR3 region has the DNA TGTGCCACCAGTGATCCCATGGGAGGGGGTAGCACAGATACGCAGTATTTT.